The 4 T cell receptor beta chains in this list originate from one sample, sequenced in a study of T cell repertoires in cytomegalovirus infection. These receptors lack a known antigen. One entry per CDR3 protein, called by TCRdb with MiXCR from the reads. The data contain roughly 800,000 distinct CDR3 sequences, roughly 28% of them singletons. Sample: cultured CD8+ T cells from PBMCs, taken from culture after CMV antigen stimulation. The origin of the receptors is a human donor in good health (CMV status not recorded). Some clones in this sample may be carry-over from other donors' samples.

The chain combines TRBV12-3 or TRBV12-4 with TRBJ2-3, with TRBD2 identical over 8 bases. The trim removed 8 bases at V and 2 bases at J, leaving 6 bases unmatched. The CDR3 contains 14 residues. CDR3 DNA: TGTGCCAGCTCCAGGCGGGGGGACACAGATACGCAGTATTTT. It is translated as CASSRRGDTDTQYF.

This chain uses TRBV2 with TRBJ2-5; D is unclear. CDR3 length equals 11 residues. V gave up 7 bases and J gave up 5 bases, with 8 bases separating them. Germline assignment: CDR1 SNHLY and CDR2 FYNNEI. The CDR3 loop reads CASNLIETQYF. The CDR3 coding sequence is TGTGCCAGCAACCTTATTGAGACCCAGTACTTC.

The chain carries TRBV4-2 and TRBJ1-1; 8 positions agree with TRBD1. The V gene's germline CDR1 is LGHNA and CDR2 YNFKEQ. The V and J ends lost 2 bases and 4 bases, in that order; junction bases with no gene match: 15. This CDR3 is 18 amino acids long. The CDR3 sequence is CASSQTQGASRAGTEAFF. The CDR3 nucleotides read TGTGCCAGCAGCCAAACCCAGGGGGCGTCCCGCGCGGGCACTGAAGCTTTCTTT.

This clonotype was seen many times. The chain uses TRBV6-6 and TRBJ2-7; D is possibly TRBD1 (6 bases). The germline V gene encodes CDR1 MNHNY and CDR2 SVGAGI (reference sequence). This CDR3 spans 14 amino acids. Deletions cut 4 bases from V and 1 base from J, with 11 bases between. As DNA, the CDR3 is TGTGCCAGCAGTTCCCGTACAGGGTCCTACGAGCAGTACTTC. This gives the protein CASSSRTGSYEQYF.